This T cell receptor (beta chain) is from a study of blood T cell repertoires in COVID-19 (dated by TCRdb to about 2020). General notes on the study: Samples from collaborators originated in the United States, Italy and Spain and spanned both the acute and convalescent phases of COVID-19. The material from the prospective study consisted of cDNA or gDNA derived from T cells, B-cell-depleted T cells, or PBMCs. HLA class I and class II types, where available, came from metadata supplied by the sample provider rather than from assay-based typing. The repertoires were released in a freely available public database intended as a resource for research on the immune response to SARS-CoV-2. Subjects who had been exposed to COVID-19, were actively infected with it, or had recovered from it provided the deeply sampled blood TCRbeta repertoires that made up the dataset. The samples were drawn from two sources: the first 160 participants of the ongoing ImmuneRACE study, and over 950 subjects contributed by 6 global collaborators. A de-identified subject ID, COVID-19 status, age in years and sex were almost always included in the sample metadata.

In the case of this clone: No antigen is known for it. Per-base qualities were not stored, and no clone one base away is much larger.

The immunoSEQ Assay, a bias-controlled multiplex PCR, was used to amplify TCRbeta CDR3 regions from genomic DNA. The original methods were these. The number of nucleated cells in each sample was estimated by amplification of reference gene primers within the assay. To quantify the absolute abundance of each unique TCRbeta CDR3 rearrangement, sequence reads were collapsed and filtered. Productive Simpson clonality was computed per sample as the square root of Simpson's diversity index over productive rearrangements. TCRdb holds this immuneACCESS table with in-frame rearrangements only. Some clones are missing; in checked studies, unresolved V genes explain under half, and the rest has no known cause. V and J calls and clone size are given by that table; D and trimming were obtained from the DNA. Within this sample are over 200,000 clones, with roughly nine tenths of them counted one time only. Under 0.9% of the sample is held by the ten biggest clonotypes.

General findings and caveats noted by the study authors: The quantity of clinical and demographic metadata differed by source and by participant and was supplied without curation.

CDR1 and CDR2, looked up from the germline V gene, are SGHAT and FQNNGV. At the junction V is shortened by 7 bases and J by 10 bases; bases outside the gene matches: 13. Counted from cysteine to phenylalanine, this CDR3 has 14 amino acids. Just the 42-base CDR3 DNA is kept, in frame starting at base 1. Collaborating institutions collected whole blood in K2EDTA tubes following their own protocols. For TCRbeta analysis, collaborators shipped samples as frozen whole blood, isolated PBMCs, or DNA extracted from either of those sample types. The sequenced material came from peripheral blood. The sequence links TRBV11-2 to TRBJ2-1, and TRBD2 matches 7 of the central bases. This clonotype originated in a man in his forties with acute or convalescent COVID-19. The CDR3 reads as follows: CASTLGGEIGEQFF. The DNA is TGTGCCAGCACCCTGGGGGGGGAGATTGGGGAGCAGTTCTTC.